The next 19 T cell receptor beta chains were all read from a single sample in a study of shared clonotypes between healthy human individuals. CD45RO-negative cells were positively selected for CCR7, leaving out terminally differentiated effector memory CD45RA+ cells. This table comes from immunoSEQ multiplex PCR, and its TCRdb copy is limited to in-frame clones, with some not included. The table lists about 700,000 clones, just over 90% of them singletons. Specimen: naive CD8+ T cells sorted from blood. These TCRs come from a man aged 25-45 years in good health.

The rearrangement uses TRBV27 and TRBJ1-2; D remains ambiguous. This CDR3 has 15 residues. Germline CDR1 MNHEY, CDR2 SMNVEV (reference sequence). With 8 bases removed from V and 0 bases from J, the gap between germline ends came to 16 bases. CDR3 bases: TGTGCCAGCCGACCCCCCACCGGCGCTAACTATGGCTACACCTTC. Amino acids: CASRPPTGANYGYTF.

The chain employs TRBV2 and TRBJ2-7; D gene uncertain. CDR1 and CDR2 (germline): SNHLY, FYNNEI. Trimming left V 10 bases short and J 0 bases short, with 7 bases between. The CDR3 runs to 11 residues. CDR3 in DNA: TGTGCCAATCGCGTCTCCTACGAGCAGTACTTC. Protein product: CANRVSYEQYF.

CDR3 sequence reads: CASSPLAQIAARSYNEQFF. As DNA, the CDR3 is TGTGCCAGCAGTCCCCTTGCCCAAATAGCGGCCCGCTCCTACAATGAGCAGTTCTTC. The chain links TRBV27 to TRBJ2-1, with D perhaps matching TRBD2 (6 bases). V lost 5 bases and J lost 0, with 23 bases in between. The CDR3 contains 19 residues. CDR1 and CDR2 from the germline V gene are MNHEY and SMNVEV (reference sequence).

The chain carries TRBV27 and TRBJ2-1; D tentatively fits TRBD1 or TRBD2 (5 bases each). CDR3 length equals 16 residues. The germline V gene encodes CDR1 MNHEY and CDR2 SMNVEV (reference sequence). Trimming stripped 8 bases from V and 6 bases from J, with 23 bases between. Written as DNA, the CDR3 is TGTGCCAGCCGACCCTTTTTGGGACCCCTCAGCAATGAGCAGTTCTTC. Its protein is CASRPFLGPLSNEQFF.

The chain joins TRBV7-9 to TRBJ1-4; no reliable D call. The CDR3 contains 17 residues. Germline CDR1 is SEHNR and CDR2 is FQNEAQ (reference sequence). Trimming shortened V by 5 bases and J by 0 bases, and 16 bases separated the two germline ends. DNA of the CDR3: TGTGCCAGCAGCCCCCCTGTCCGGGGAGCAACTAATGAAAAACTGTTTTTT. Translated: CASSPPVRGATNEKLFF. The full variable domain, in which reference TRBV7-9 and TRBJ1-4 provide the parts outside the CDR3, is DTGVSQNPRHKITKRGQNVTFRCDPISEHNRLYWYRQTLGQGPEFLTYFQNEAQLEKSRLLSDRFSAERPKGSFSTLEIQRTEQGDSAMYLCASSPPVRGATNEKLFFGSGTQLSVL.

The chain is built from TRBV6-1 and TRBJ1-5, with D possibly being TRBD1 (5 bases). V was shortened by 4 bases and J by 7 bases, with 17 bases between the two germline ends. The germline CDR1 and CDR2 sequences are MNHNS and SASEGT. The length of the CDR3 is 15 residues. DNA of the CDR3: TGTGCCAGCAGTGCCCTTTCAGGGATTGGGCAGCCCCAGCATTTT. It translates to CASSALSGIGQPQHF.

The rearrangement links TRBV21-1 to TRBJ1-5. TRBV21-1 counts as a pseudogene. The CDR3 extends over 16 amino acids. CDR3 DNA: TGTGCCAGCAGCAAAGGGGGAGCTCCATTGTGGCAGCCCCAGCATTTT. Translating gives CASSKGGAPLWQPQHF.

This sequence joins TRBV7-9 and TRBJ2-3; D gene unclear. The CDR3 is 14 amino acids. Germline V CDR1 and CDR2: SEHNR, FQNEAQ (reference sequence). V lost 1 base, J lost 5 bases, and 10 bases lay in between. CDR3 loop: CASSLVLGIDTQYF. The CDR3, as DNA: TGTGCCAGCAGCTTAGTCCTAGGGATAGATACGCAGTATTTT.

The CDR3 here is CAWSPGTSGSNEQFF. The CDR3 DNA is TGTGCCTGGAGTCCAGGGACTAGCGGGAGCAATGAGCAGTTCTTC. The chain uses TRBV30 and TRBJ2-1; 14 bases fit TRBD2. Germline CDR1 is GTSNPN and CDR2 is SVGIG (reference sequence). The CDR3 consists of 15 residues. J gave up 6 bases and V 2 bases, and 3 bases lay outside the gene matches.

This chain connects TRBV6-5 to TRBJ1-5; D gene uncertain. This CDR3 spans 15 amino acids. The V gene's germline CDR1 is MNHEY and CDR2 SVGAGI. The ends were cut back, 6 bases at V and 3 bases at J, with 15 bases in the middle. Here the CDR3 DNA reads TGTGCCAGCAGGCCCGGTTCAAGGGCCAATCAGCCCCAGCATTTT. Translating gives CASRPGSRANQPQHF.

This rearrangement joins TRBV27 to TRBJ2-5; D might be TRBD2 (8 bases). CDR1 MNHEY and CDR2 SMNVEV come from the germline V gene (reference sequence). There are 19 residues in the CDR3. Trimming shortened V by 5 bases and J by 4 bases, and 29 bases separated the two germline ends. CDR3 sequence (DNA): TGTGCCAGCAGTACAAGGGACAGACAACCGGGACTAGAAGTAGAGACCCAGTACTTC. Protein: CASSTRDRQPGLEVETQYF.

The rearrangement joins TRBV10-3 to TRBJ1-2; D may be TRBD1 (6 bases). In germline, CDR1 is ENHRY, CDR2 SYGVKD. This CDR3 comprises 17 residues. V dropped 2 bases and J dropped 4 bases, with 20 bases sitting between them. The CDR3 nucleotides are TGTGCCATCAGTGAGCCGTTCCCGACAGGAAGAAGCTATGGCTACACCTTC. Its protein product is CAISEPFPTGRSYGYTF.

This chain links TRBV2 with TRBJ2-7; the D gene is possibly TRBD1 (6 bases). The germline CDR1 and CDR2 sequences are SNHLY and FYNNEI. Trimming removed 8 bases from V and 3 bases from J, with 11 bases in between. This CDR3 spans 12 amino acids. The CDR3 sequence: CASYGGNYEQYF. The CDR3 DNA follows: TGTGCCAGCTATGGGGGCAACTACGAGCAGTACTTC.

The chain employs TRBV7-6 and TRBJ2-3, with a possible D match to TRBD1 (5 bases). Germline CDR1 reads SGHVS; CDR2 reads FNYEAQ. The V end was cut by 1 base, the J end by 2 bases, with 19 bases between. CDR3 size: 18 residues. CDR3 DNA sequence: TGTGCCAGCAGCTTAGAGGGCGCAGGGCTTTGGGTCACAGATACGCAGTATTTT. It is translated as CASSLEGAGLWVTDTQYF.

V is TRBV7-2 and J is TRBJ2-1; 12 bases are a match to TRBD2. The CDR3 length is 17 residues. Germline V gene lookup returns CDR1 SGHTA and CDR2 FQGNSA. With V trimmed by 5 bases and J by 0 bases, 5 bases remained unmatched. DNA for the CDR3: TGTGCCAGCAGCCGGACTAGCGGGACCCTCTCCTACAATGAGCAGTTCTTC. Translation gives CASSRTSGTLSYNEQFF.

The CDR3: CASSLTGLAGTEQFF. The CDR3 DNA is TGTGCCAGCAGCTTAACGGGACTAGCGGGGACCGAGCAGTTCTTC. This chain uses TRBV7-3 with TRBJ2-1; the match to TRBD2 covers 13 bases. This CDR3 has 15 amino acids. Germline V gene data show CDR1 as SGHTA and CDR2 as FQGTGA. Trimming removed 0 bases from V and 10 bases from J; junction bases left unmatched: 3. Based on the CDR3 plus reference TRBV7-3 and TRBJ2-1, the full variable domain is GAGVSQTPSNKVTEKGKYVELRCDPISGHTALYWYRQSLGQGPEFLIYFQGTGAADDSGLPNDRFFAVRPEGSVSTLKIQRTERGDSAVYLCASSLTGLAGTEQFFGPGTRLTVL.

The chain couples TRBV2 to TRBJ2-7; no clear D. The CDR3 spans 14 residues. V lost 0 bases to trimming and J lost 2 bases, with 8 bases between them. CDR1 SNHLY and CDR2 FYNNEI come from the germline V gene. The DNA of the CDR3 is TGTGCCAGCAGTGAAGCTAGGTCGGCCTACGAGCAGTACTTC. Translating gives CASSEARSAYEQYF.

A note on this clone: Other DNA sequences of this sample code for an identical CDR3. The chain joins TRBV27 to TRBJ2-6; unclear D gene. This CDR3 contains 15 residues. Germline V gives CDR1 MNHEY, CDR2 SMNVEV (reference sequence). V dropped 3 bases and J dropped 0 bases, with 6 bases sitting between them. The chain's CDR3 is CASSFGGSGANVLTF. CDR3 coding DNA: TGTGCCAGCAGTTTTGGTGGCTCTGGGGCCAACGTCCTGACTTTC. The complete variable domain, with remaining parts taken from reference TRBV27 and TRBJ2-6, reads EAQVTQNPRYLITVTGKKLTVTCSQNMNHEYMSWYRQDPGLGLRQIYYSMNVEVTDKGDVPEGYKVSRKEKRNFPLILESPSPNQTSLYFCASSFGGSGANVLTFGAGSRLTVL.

V is TRBV4-1 and J is TRBJ2-7; 11 bases are shared with TRBD2. This CDR3 comprises 14 residues. V dropped 2 bases and J dropped 9; count of bases not matched to a gene: 6. Germline V lookup: CDR1 MGHRA, CDR2 YSYEKL. The CDR3 DNA follows: TGCGCCAGCAGCCAAATAGCGGGAGGGCCCGGGCAGTACTTC. Encoded protein: CASSQIAGGPGQYF.